This T cell receptor beta chain was retrieved from a study of patients and donors after allogeneic stem cell transplantation. Trimming shortened V by 3 bases and J by 0 bases, and 5 bases separated the two germline ends. The CDR3 consists of 13 residues. CDR1 and CDR2 (germline): DFQATT, SNEGSKA (reference sequence). MiXCR, applied by TCRdb to the RT-PCR reads, yields one record per CDR3 protein. The data hold about 160,000 distinct CDR3 sequences, with 24% observed a single time. The chain has TRBV20-1 and TRBJ1-4; D ambiguous. The specimen was blood, either unsorted or a sorted T cell fraction (not recorded which). This TCR was recovered from a human donor who was either an allogeneic HSCT recipient or a stem cell or donor lymphocyte infusion donor (not recorded which). It is not recorded whose cells these are; they may come from a transplant donor. The CDR3 region has the DNA TGCAGTGCTAGCCTTACAACTAATGAAAAACTGTTTTTT. Its protein is CSASLTTNEKLFF.